Each of the 28 T cell receptor beta chains below was sequenced from the same sample in a study of T cells in tuberculosis. Described time point: new active TB diagnosis, blood taken before or within 7 days of starting treatment. Only in-frame clones appear in the TCRdb table, and some are missing; sequencing was by immunoSEQ multiplex PCR. The sample has some 49,000 clones; roughly 96% are singletons. Source: PBMCs, taken at tuberculosis diagnosis. The receptors here all came from an adult with tuberculosis.

The chain is built from TRBV7-2 and TRBJ2-1; no clear D gene. Trimming removed 5 bases from V and 8 bases from J, with 10 bases in between. This CDR3 comprises 12 residues. Per germline, CDR1 SGHTA and CDR2 FQGNSA. The CDR3 loop reads CASSPLPYEQFF. CDR3 in DNA: TGTGCCAGCAGCCCCCTTCCTTATGAGCAGTTCTTC.

V usage is TRBV2 and J usage is TRBJ2-5, with a possible D match to TRBD2 (6 bases). Germline V gene lookup returns CDR1 SNHLY and CDR2 FYNNEI. V lost 8 bases, J lost 5 bases, and 18 bases lay in between. The CDR3 sequence is 14 residues long. CDR3 DNA: TGTGCCAGCGGCCCGACTCCCCGGGGGGAGACCCAGTACTTC. It is translated as CASGPTPRGETQYF.

The rearrangement links TRBV6-5 to TRBJ1-2; the match to TRBD1 covers 7 bases. The J segment lost 5 bases and the V segment lost 6 bases, leaving 9 bases of the junction unmatched. This CDR3 has 14 residues. The germline gives CDR1 MNHEY, CDR2 SVGAGI. The CDR3: CASSRQGEGYGYTF. The CDR3 DNA reads as TGTGCCAGCAGCCGACAGGGAGAGGGTTATGGCTACACCTTC.

The chain is built from TRBV10-2 and TRBJ2-7, with 9 bases fitting TRBD2. CDR1 and CDR2 (germline): WSHSY, SAAADI. The CDR3 contains 13 residues. The V gene end was trimmed by 7 bases and the J gene end by 4 bases; junction bases not matched to a gene: 5. CDR3 amino acids: CASNRGRAYEQYF. The CDR3 DNA sequence: TGCGCCAGCAATCGCGGGAGGGCTTACGAGCAGTACTTC.

This chain uses TRBV7-8 with TRBJ1-3; no clear D gene. Between the trimmed V and J ends, which lost 2 bases and 0 bases, there was a span of 5 bases. This CDR3 region has 14 residues. Germline V gene data show CDR1 as SGHVS and CDR2 as FQNEAQ. The CDR3 loop reads CASSLRGSGNTIYF. The CDR3 nucleotides read TGTGCCAGCAGCTTAAGAGGCTCTGGAAACACCATATATTTT.

The chain has TRBV19 and TRBJ2-7; 10 bases fit TRBD2. Germline V gives CDR1 LNHDA, CDR2 SQIVND (reference sequence). The V gene end was trimmed by 5 bases and the J gene end by 1 base; junction bases not matched to a gene: 2. This CDR3 region has 14 residues. CDR3 loop: CASSLAGGSYEQYF. The CDR3 coding sequence is TGTGCCAGTAGTTTAGCGGGAGGTTCCTACGAGCAGTACTTC.

The V call is TRBV29-1, the J call TRBJ1-2; TRBD1 agrees at 7 bases. The CDR3 consists of 15 residues. Losses at the gene ends were 1 base for V and 4 bases for J; bases not matched to a gene: 9. Germline lookup yields CDR1 SQVTM and CDR2 ANQGSEA. In DNA form, the CDR3 reads TGCAGCGTTGAAGGACATCCCGGGACAGTCTATGGCTACACCTTC. Protein: CSVEGHPGTVYGYTF.

This clone was detected once. The chain employs TRBV30 and TRBJ1-4; 9 nucleotides align to TRBD1. The germline V gene has CDR1 GTSNPN and CDR2 SVGIG (reference sequence). Trimming cost V 3 bases and J 4 bases; bases outside gene matches: 3. CDR3 size: 14 residues. The CDR3 here is CAWRGQGGNEKLFF. The CDR3 nucleotides are TGTGCCTGGAGGGGACAGGGTGGTAATGAAAAACTGTTTTTT.

This clone came up once. For the CDR3, the DNA is TGCGCCAGCAGCCCGGGGTACAGGGTCACTGAAGCTTTCTTT. Its translation: CASSPGYRVTEAFF. V usage is TRBV4-1 and J usage is TRBJ1-1; maybe TRBD1 (6 bases). This CDR3 spans 14 amino acids. Germline V lookup: CDR1 MGHRA, CDR2 YSYEKL. Trimming shortened V by 4 bases and J by 4 bases, and 13 bases separated the two germline ends.

The chain joins TRBV7-9 to TRBJ2-5, with 8 bases identical to TRBD2. Germline assignment: CDR1 SEHNR and CDR2 FQNEAQ (reference sequence). There are 14 residues in the CDR3. The J segment lost 5 bases and the V segment lost 5 bases, leaving 7 bases of the junction unmatched. The CDR3 region has the DNA TGTGCCAGCAGCCCCCGGGGGGGTTGTGAGACCCAGTACTTC. It is translated as CASSPRGGCETQYF.

The chain couples TRBV6-1 to TRBJ1-5; 7 bases are shared with TRBD1. Germline V gives CDR1 MNHNS, CDR2 SASEGT. V trimming: 7 bases; J trimming: 3 bases; junction bases outside the gene matches: 6. The CDR3 contains 14 residues. The CDR3 region has the DNA TGTGCCAGCAAGATGACAGGGCCCAATCAGCCCCAGCATTTT. Encoded protein: CASKMTGPNQPQHF.

The chain is built from TRBV19 and TRBJ1-2; D remains unclear. Trimming left V 3 bases short and J 3 bases short, with 11 bases between. This CDR3 comprises 14 residues. Germline V gives CDR1 LNHDA, CDR2 SQIVND (reference sequence). The CDR3 sequence: CASSITGSDYGYTF. The CDR3 region has the DNA TGTGCCAGTAGTATCACGGGGAGCGACTATGGCTACACCTTC.

CDR3 nucleotides: TGTGCCATCGCCTCCGGGAGGGCTCGGTACAATGAGCAGTTCTTC. It translates to CAIASGRARYNEQFF. The chain combines TRBV10-3 with TRBJ2-1; TRBD2 aligns across 8 bases. Germline loops: CDR1 ENHRY, CDR2 SYGVKD. V shed 8 bases and J 4 bases; nucleotides not matched to a gene: 10. The CDR3 has 15 amino acids.

V usage is TRBV5-5 and J usage is TRBJ1-1; D is possibly TRBD1 (6 bases). The V gene lost 3 bases and the J gene lost 4 bases, with 19 bases spanning the gap. Germline V gives CDR1 SGHKS, CDR2 YYEKEE (reference sequence). The CDR3 length is 16 residues. CDR3 in amino acids: CASSSYVQGGGTEAFF. DNA of the CDR3: TGTGCCAGCAGCTCATACGTACAGGGTGGAGGCACTGAAGCTTTCTTT.

The CDR3 DNA sequence: TGTGCCAGCAGTGTCCTCGGAGGGACAGGGGAAGGCTACACCTTC. Protein: CASSVLGGTGEGYTF. The chain has TRBV2 and TRBJ1-2, with 10 bases fitting TRBD1. The trim removed 4 bases at V and 8 bases at J, leaving 10 bases unmatched. Germline V CDR1 and CDR2: SNHLY, FYNNEI. The CDR3 consists of 15 residues.

The chain has TRBV12-5 and TRBJ2-5; TRBD1 matches 8 bases. The CDR3 length is 14 residues. Germline CDR1 LGHNT, CDR2 FRNRAP. Germline trimming cut 5 bases from V and 6 bases from J; bases unmatched to any gene: 8. CDR3 nucleotides: TGTGCTAGTGGTACGGGGACAGGCCGGAAGACCCAGTACTTC. Residues: CASGTGTGRKTQYF.

The chain employs TRBV20-1 and TRBJ2-3; D gene ambiguous. Trimming stripped 6 bases from V and 6 bases from J, with 10 bases between. Germline values: CDR1 DFQATT, CDR2 SNEGSKA (reference sequence). This CDR3 is 11 amino acids long. CDR3 nucleotides: TGCAGTGCCCGAACCGGGGATACGCAGTATTTT. Protein: CSARTGDTQYF.

V is TRBV28 and J is TRBJ2-7, with 8 bases fitting TRBD1. V dropped 2 bases and J dropped 0; count of bases not matched to a gene: 9. CDR1 and CDR2 (germline): MDHEN, SYDVKM. The CDR3 has 17 amino acids. The CDR3 DNA is TGTGCCAGCAGTTTAACGACAGGGGCCACGAGCTCCTACGAGCAGTACTTC. As protein: CASSLTTGATSSYEQYF.

This clone was seen once. This chain connects TRBV7-9 to TRBJ2-1, with 12 nucleotides matching TRBD2. The CDR3 spans 14 residues. With 7 bases clipped from V and 6 bases from J, the junction kept 4 bases outside the gene matches. CDR1 is SEHNR and CDR2 is FQNEAQ in the germline V gene (reference sequence). The CDR3 reads CASILAGGANEQFF. The CDR3 nucleotides read TGTGCCAGCATCCTAGCGGGAGGGGCCAATGAGCAGTTCTTC. Looking up the rest from reference TRBV7-9 and TRBJ2-1 gives the full variable domain: DTGVSQNPRHKITKRGQNVTFRCDPISEHNRLYWYRQTLGQGPEFLTYFQNEAQLEKSRLLSDRFSAERPKGSFSTLEIQRTEQGDSAMYLCASILAGGANEQFFGPGTRLTVL.

The chain links TRBV6-1 to TRBJ2-5; 7 nucleotides line up with TRBD1. This CDR3 comprises 13 residues. The trim removed 6 bases at V and 4 bases at J, leaving 5 bases unmatched. Looked up from germline, CDR1 is MNHNS and CDR2 is SASEGT. CDR3: CASRAGGRETQYF. CDR3 nucleotide sequence: TGTGCCAGCAGGGCAGGGGGAAGAGAGACCCAGTACTTC.

This clone appeared a single time. This chain links TRBV30 with TRBJ2-1; TRBD2 aligns across 7 bases. Trimming took 4 bases from V and 0 from J; bases not matched to a gene: 3. The CDR3 extends over 14 amino acids. The germline CDR1 and CDR2 sequences are GTSNPN and SVGIG (reference sequence). CDR3 region: CAWTSGSSYNEQFF. The CDR3 DNA reads as TGTGCCTGGACTAGCGGTAGCTCCTACAATGAGCAGTTCTTC.

The chain recombines TRBV5-1 with TRBJ2-1; weak D call: TRBD1 (6 bases). Germline assignment: CDR1 SGHRS and CDR2 YFSETQ. V lost 2 bases to trimming and J lost 7 bases, with 19 bases between them. This CDR3 has 16 residues. This CDR3 reads CASSFRGDMTKNEQFF. CDR3 DNA sequence: TGCGCCAGCAGCTTCCGAGGGGACATGACGAAGAATGAGCAGTTCTTC. Combining the CDR3 with reference TRBV5-1 and TRBJ2-1 gives the whole variable domain KAGVTQTPRYLIKTRGQQVTLSCSPISGHRSVSWYQQTPGQGLQFLFEYFSETQRNKGNFPGRFSGRQFSNSRSEMNVSTLELGDSALYLCASSFRGDMTKNEQFFGPGTRLTVL.

The chain is built from TRBV7-9 and TRBJ2-1; D ambiguous. In germline, CDR1 is SEHNR, CDR2 FQNEAQ (reference sequence). V lost 5 bases to trimming and J lost 8 bases, with 16 bases between them. CDR3 size: 14 residues. The CDR3 sequence is CASSQSTGFYEQFF. CDR3 sequence (DNA): TGTGCCAGCAGCCAATCAACGGGTTTCTATGAGCAGTTCTTC.

The chain couples TRBV4-1 to TRBJ2-3; D gene uncertain. The CDR3 has 15 residues. Germline lookup yields CDR1 MGHRA and CDR2 YSYEKL. With 1 base removed from V and 5 bases from J, the gap between germline ends came to 13 bases. This chain's CDR3 is CASSQVHQAQDTQYF. The CDR3 nucleotides are TGCGCCAGCAGCCAAGTTCACCAAGCCCAAGATACGCAGTATTTT.

V and J are TRBV5-1 and TRBJ2-2; 11 nucleotides agree with TRBD2. J gave up 6 bases and V 10 bases, and 14 bases lay outside the gene matches. The CDR3 runs 16 residues. Germline loops: CDR1 SGHRS, CDR2 YFSETQ. The CDR3, as DNA: TGCGCCGCCCGTACGATTAGCGGGAGGGTCGCCGGGGAGCTGTTTTTT. The encoded protein is CAARTISGRVAGELFF.

This clone was observed a single time. The rearrangement links TRBV6-5 to TRBJ2-1; D remains unclear. Trimming left V 2 bases short and J 6 bases short, with 2 bases between. Germline V gene data show CDR1 as MNHEY and CDR2 as SVGAGI. The CDR3 runs 11 residues. The CDR3 region is CASSYRNEQFF. The CDR3 DNA follows: TGTGCCAGCAGTTACCGCAATGAGCAGTTCTTC.

The chain carries TRBV18 and TRBJ2-7, with 9 positions matching TRBD2. CDR1 and CDR2 (germline): KGHSH, LQKENI. This CDR3 contains 14 residues. Trimming took 3 bases from V and 2 from J; bases not matched to a gene: 2. CDR3 DNA: TGTGCCAGCTCACCGACTAGCGGAACCTACGAGCAGTACTTC. Its translation: CASSPTSGTYEQYF.

The gene calls are TRBV6-1 and TRBJ1-5; D remains unclear. Germline CDR1 is MNHNS and CDR2 is SASEGT. V was shortened by 7 bases and J by 2 bases, with 9 bases between the two germline ends. The CDR3 consists of 13 residues. The CDR3 DNA is TGTGCCAGCACAGGACTGGGCAATCAGCCCCAGCATTTT. Residues: CASTGLGNQPQHF.